This T cell receptor (beta chain) was observed in a study of CD8 T cells in ankylosing spondylitis. TCRdb processed the 5' RACE reads anew with MiXCR; each CDR3 protein has one entry. This table has 15,000 to 20,000 distinct CDR3 sequences, over 7% appearing once. This clonotype was seen many times. The germline V gene encodes CDR1 LNHNV and CDR2 YYDKDF (reference sequence). V lost 5 bases and J lost 7; bases outside the gene matches: 5. The CDR3 is made up of 14 amino acids. The sequenced sample was blood. The receptor comes from a male donor with ankylosing spondylitis or in good health (not recorded which). The chain has TRBV15 and TRBJ2-1; TRBD2 agrees at 10 bases. The CDR3 DNA reads TGTGCCACCAGCCGGAGCGGGGGGGTTAATGAGCAGTTCTTC. This codes for CATSRSGGVNEQFF.